The 12 T cell receptor beta chains below all came from one sample that was sequenced in a study of T cells in Graves' hyperthyroidism and ophthalmopathy. RNA transcripts were the template for amplifying TCR beta CDR3 regions. A first-round RT-PCR of the TCR CDR3 used the HTBI primer set. Using its own MiXCR run on the multiplex PCR reads, TCRdb lists one record per CDR3 protein. The sample carries under 400,000 distinct CDR3 sequences, around 17% recorded once. Sequencing was performed on blood. These receptors all stem from a man younger than 40 with Graves' hyperthyroidism.

This clonotype was counted at least ten times. This rearrangement joins TRBV4-1 to TRBJ2-7, with D tentatively TRBD1 (9 bases). This CDR3 is built from 20 residues. V lost 3 bases to trimming and J lost 4 bases, with 31 bases between them. Germline V gene sequence: CDR1 MGHRA, CDR2 YSYEKL. CDR3 sequence: CASSHQRGAGDGTGLYEQYF. The CDR3 DNA reads as TGCGCCAGCAGCCACCAAAGAGGAGCGGGGGACGGGACAGGGTTATACGAGCAGTACTTC.

The chain joins TRBV5-1 to TRBJ1-3, with 7 positions matching TRBD1. CDR3 size: 16 residues. The J segment lost 2 bases and the V segment lost 0 bases, leaving 5 bases of the junction unmatched. Germline lookup yields CDR1 SGHRS and CDR2 YFSETQ. The CDR3 DNA follows: TGCGCCAGCAGCTTGGGCCAGGGGGGCACTGGAAACACCATATATTTT. It encodes CASSLGQGGTGNTIYF.

This clonotype came up many times. The chain combines TRBV20-1 with TRBJ1-1; D gene unclear. Trimming shortened V by 6 bases and J by 1 base, and 18 bases separated the two germline ends. Germline V CDR1 and CDR2: DFQATT, SNEGSKA (reference sequence). The CDR3 contains 15 residues. Written as DNA, the CDR3 is TGCAGTGCAGTGTCCTTAAGAGGCACGAACACTGAAGCTTTCTTT. Protein sequence: CSAVSLRGTNTEAFF.

This clonotype showed up many times. The V call is TRBV10-1, the J call TRBJ1-1; the D is unclear. V was shortened by 3 bases and J by 5 bases, with 10 bases between the two germline ends. From germline, CDR1 is WNHNN and CDR2 SYGVQD (reference sequence). CDR3 size: 13 residues. The CDR3 protein is CASSESLGTEAFF. In nucleotides, the CDR3 is TGCGCCAGCAGTGAATCGTTGGGGACTGAAGCTTTCTTT.

This rearrangement joins TRBV4-1 to TRBJ1-1, with D perhaps matching TRBD1 (6 bases). Germline-derived CDR1 and CDR2 are MGHRA and YSYEKL. This CDR3 comprises 14 residues. Trimming cost V 0 bases and J 3 bases, with 8 bases left between them. In nucleotides, the CDR3 is TGCGCCAGCAGCCAAGATTACAGGGACACTGAAGCTTTCTTT. Amino acids: CASSQDYRDTEAFF.

This clonotype was seen ten or more times. This rearrangement joins TRBV12-3 or TRBV12-4 to TRBJ2-5, with 7 positions matching TRBD2. The ends lost 7 bases at V and 4 bases at J; junction bases unmatched: 9. The CDR3 spans 14 residues. The CDR3 spells CASNRAGRGETQYF. Here the CDR3 DNA reads TGTGCCAGCAACCGAGCGGGGAGGGGAGAGACCCAGTACTTC.

The table lists this clonotype with many counts. The chain joins TRBV11-1 to TRBJ2-7; D remains ambiguous. The CDR3 length is 13 residues. Germline CDR1 reads SGHAT; CDR2 reads FQDESV (reference sequence). Between the trimmed V and J ends, which lost 3 bases and 3 bases, there was a span of 9 bases. The CDR3 sequence: CASSFNHDYEQYF. The CDR3 region has the DNA TGTGCCAGCAGCTTCAACCACGACTACGAGCAGTACTTC.

In regard to this clonotype: This may be a read error: a much more frequent sequence differs by one nucleotide. The V and J genes are TRBV12-3 or TRBV12-4 and TRBJ2-5, with 9 bases lining up with TRBD2. V lost 6 bases, J lost 4 bases, and 15 bases stayed unmatched. CDR3 size: 17 residues. CDR3 nucleotide sequence: TGTGCCAGCAGGGGAGATAAAGCGGGAGGCTTCCGAGAGACCCAGTACTTC. Translating gives CASRGDKAGGFRETQYF.

This clonotype turned up a few times. The chain combines TRBV5-1 with TRBJ2-3; 7 bases fit TRBD2. Trimming took 0 bases from V and 2 from J; bases not matched to a gene: 12. CDR1 SGHRS and CDR2 YFSETQ come from the germline V gene. The length of the CDR3 is 18 residues. CDR3 loop: CASSLVGTTPSYTDTQYF. The CDR3 DNA sequence: TGCGCCAGCAGCTTGGTAGGGACTACACCTTCTTACACAGATACGCAGTATTTT.

Ten or more counts support this clonotype. The chain is built from TRBV5-1 and TRBJ2-7; D remains unclear. This CDR3 contains 12 residues. V was clipped by 4 bases and J by 4 bases, with 9 bases between them. CDR1 is SGHRS and CDR2 is YFSETQ in the germline V gene. The CDR3 sequence: CASSDIGYEQYF. The CDR3 bases are TGCGCCAGCAGCGACATCGGGTACGAGCAGTACTTC.

This clonotype has just a few counts. The chain couples TRBV11-2 to TRBJ1-1; 7 bases agree with TRBD1. V shed 5 bases, J shed 3 bases, and the junction held 6 bases outside the gene matches. This CDR3 comprises 14 residues. Germline V gives CDR1 SGHAT, CDR2 FQNNGV. The CDR3 DNA follows: TGTGCCAGCAGCCAATCAACAGGGGACACTGAAGCTTTCTTT. This sequence encodes CASSQSTGDTEAFF.

This clonotype was observed a few times. This chain connects TRBV6-1 to TRBJ2-4; D may be TRBD2 (5 bases). Trimming took 5 bases from V and 1 from J, leaving 12 bases between them. This CDR3 has 15 residues. Germline lookup yields CDR1 MNHNS and CDR2 SASEGT. CDR3 loop: CASSLDSMAKNIQYF. The CDR3 nucleotides are TGTGCCAGCAGTTTGGACTCCATGGCCAAAAACATTCAGTACTTC.